Below, one TCR beta chain is given with its context. Its antigen is still unknown. Trimming stripped 0 bases from V and 10 bases from J, with 7 bases between. CDR3 size: 12 residues. Germline assignment: CDR1 MNHEY and CDR2 SVGAGI. The data were taken from a study of blood T cells in healthy people across ages. Study results and limitations: Measured against age, TCR beta diversity per million T cells decreased in a roughly linear manner. Fewer expanded clones and more diversity marked long-lived versus aged donors.

PCR was performed a second time for roughly 7 to 11 cycles using a sample-barcoded 5' primer and a J-beta primer mix. TCRdb itself ran the 5' RACE reads through MiXCR, one entry per CDR3 protein. There are just under 900,000 distinct CDR3 sequences in the sample; 29% occur only once, and around 16% lies in the top ten. Each donor supplied around 9.6 milliliters of peripheral blood. The origin of this receptor is a woman aged 80 or older in good health. The sequencing sample was made of blood. V gene TRBV6-5 combines with J gene TRBJ2-1; D is unclear. The DNA for the CDR3 is TGTGCCAGCAGTTACTCGAATAGCGAGCAGTTCTTC. It specifies CASSYSNSEQFF.